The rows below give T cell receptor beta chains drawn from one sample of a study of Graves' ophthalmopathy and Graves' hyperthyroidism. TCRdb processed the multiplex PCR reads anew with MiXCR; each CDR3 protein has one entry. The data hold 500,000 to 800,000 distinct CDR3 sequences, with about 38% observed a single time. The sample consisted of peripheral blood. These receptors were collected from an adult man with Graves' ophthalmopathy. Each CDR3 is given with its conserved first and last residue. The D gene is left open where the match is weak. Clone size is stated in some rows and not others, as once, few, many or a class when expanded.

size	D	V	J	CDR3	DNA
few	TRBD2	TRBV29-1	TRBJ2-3	CSVPSQGGTDTQYF	TGCAGCGTGCCAAGTCAGGGAGGGACAGATACGCAGTATTTT
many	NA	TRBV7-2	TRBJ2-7	CASSLTGVAYEQYF	TGTGCCAGCAGCTTAACGGGAGTAGCGTACGAGCAGTACTTC
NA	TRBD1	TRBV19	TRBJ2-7	CATGPGQGVYEQYF	TGTGCCACCGGACCGGGACAGGGGGTTTACGAGCAGTACTTC
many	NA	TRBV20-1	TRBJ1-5	CSASSHRDGQPQHF	TGCAGTGCTAGTTCCCACAGGGACGGGCAGCCCCAGCATTTT
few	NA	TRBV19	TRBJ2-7	CASRDSRTLEQYF	TGTGCCAGTAGGGACAGTCGGACGCTTGAGCAGTACTTC
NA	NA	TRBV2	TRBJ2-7	CTSSSYRGNSYEQYF	TGTACCAGCAGCTCTTATCGGGGAAACTCCTACGAGCAGTACTTC
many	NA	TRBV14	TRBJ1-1	CASSQELRGLDTEAFF	TGTGCCAGCAGCCAAGAGTTAAGGGGTTTAGACACTGAAGCTTTCTTT
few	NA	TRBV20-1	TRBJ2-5	CSARQGRGNQPQYF	TGCAGTGCTAGACAGGGACGAGGCAATCAGCCCCAGTACTTC
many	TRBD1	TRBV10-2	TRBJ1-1	CASSESTGLVTEAFF	TGCGCCAGCAGTGAGTCGACAGGGTTGGTCACTGAAGCTTTCTTT
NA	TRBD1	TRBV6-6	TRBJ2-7	CASSEIGQGVKYF	TGTGCCAGCAGTGAGATCGGACAGGGGGTTAAGTACTTC
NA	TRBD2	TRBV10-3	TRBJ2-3	CASRRTSGGVADTQYF	TGTGCCAGCAGACGGACTAGCGGGGGTGTTGCAGATACGCAGTATTTT
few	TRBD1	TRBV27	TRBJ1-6	CASRPWDSYSPLHF	TGTGCCAGCAGGCCGTGGGACAGCTATTCACCCCTCCACTTT
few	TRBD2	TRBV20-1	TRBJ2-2	CSAPRASGIGELFF	TGCAGTGCTCCCCGGGCTAGCGGGATCGGGGAGCTGTTTTTT
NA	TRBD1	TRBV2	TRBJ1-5	CASGRPGQINQPQHF	TGTGCCAGCGGTCGACCGGGACAGATCAATCAGCCCCAGCATTTT
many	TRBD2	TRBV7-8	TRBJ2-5	CASSQRGGQLQETQYF	TGTGCCAGCAGCCAGCGGGGGGGACAGTTACAAGAGACCCAGTACTTC
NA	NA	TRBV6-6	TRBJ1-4	CASSYVRSNEKLFF	TGTGCCAGCAGTTACGTGCGATCTAATGAAAAACTGTTTTTT
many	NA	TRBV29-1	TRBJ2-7	CSVAASSYEQYF	TGCAGCGTCGCCGCGAGCTCCTACGAGCAGTACTTC
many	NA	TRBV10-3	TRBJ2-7	CAIGEGEQYF	TGTGCCATCGGCGAAGGGGAGCAGTACTTC
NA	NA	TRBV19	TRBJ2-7	CASSILAGQGDEQYF	TGTGCCAGTAGTATCCTAGCGGGACAGGGCGACGAGCAGTACTTC
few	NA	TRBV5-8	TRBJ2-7	CASRLYSSYEQYF	TGTGCCAGCCGACTTTACAGCTCCTACGAGCAGTACTTC
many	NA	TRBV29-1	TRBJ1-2	CSVGSSLGHPDGYTF	TGCAGCGTTGGGTCCTCTTTGGGACACCCCGACGGCTACACCTTC
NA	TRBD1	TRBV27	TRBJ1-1	CASATGQGSEAFF	TGTGCCAGCGCCACGGGACAGGGTTCTGAAGCTTTCTTT
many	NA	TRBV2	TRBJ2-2	CASRGSNTGELFF	TGTGCCAGCAGAGGGAGTAACACCGGGGAGCTGTTTTTT
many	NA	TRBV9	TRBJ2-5	CASSTTRGVDETQYF	TGTGCCAGCAGCACCACGCGGGGTGTGGATGAGACCCAGTACTTC
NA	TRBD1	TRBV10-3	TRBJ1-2	CASSSHGTAINYGYTF	TGTGCCAGCAGTTCCCACGGGACAGCCATTAACTATGGCTACACCTTC
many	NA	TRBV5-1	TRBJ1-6	CASSPGTDHNSPLHF	TGCGCCAGCAGCCCGGGGACGGACCATAATTCACCCCTCCACTTT
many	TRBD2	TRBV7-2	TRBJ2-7	CASSLTSGSSEQYF	TGTGCCAGCAGCTTAACTAGCGGGAGCTCCGAGCAGTACTTC
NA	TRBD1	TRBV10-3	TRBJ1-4	CAVSGTGVLGEKLFF	TGTGCCGTCAGTGGGACAGGGGTCCTGGGTGAAAAACTGTTTTTT
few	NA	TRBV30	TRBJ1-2	CAWSPGQANYGYTF	TGTGCCTGGAGTCCAGGGCAGGCGAACTATGGCTACACCTTC
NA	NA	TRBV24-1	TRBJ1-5	CATTARTPAPVTDQPQHF	TGTGCCACGACTGCCCGCACCCCGGCGCCCGTCACTGATCAGCCCCAGCATTTT
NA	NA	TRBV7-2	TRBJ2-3	CASSLAVLPSTDTQYF	TGTGCCAGCAGCTTAGCGGTACTACCTAGCACAGATACGCAGTATTTT
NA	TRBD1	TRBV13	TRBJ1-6	CASSQTGAKSPLHF	TGTGCCAGCAGCCAAACAGGGGCAAAATCACCCCTCCACTTT
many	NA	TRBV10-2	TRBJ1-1	CASSDRENTEAFF	TGCGCCAGCAGTGACCGAGAGAACACTGAAGCTTTCTTT
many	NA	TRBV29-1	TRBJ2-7	CSVEVGRGDEQYF	TGCAGCGTTGAAGTCGGCAGGGGGGACGAGCAGTACTTC
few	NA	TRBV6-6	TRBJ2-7	CASSYVGGAPYEQYF	TGTGCCAGCAGTTACGTCGGGGGAGCCCCCTACGAGCAGTACTTC
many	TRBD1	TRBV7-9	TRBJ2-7	CASGTGEDYEQYF	TGTGCCAGCGGGACAGGGGAGGACTACGAGCAGTACTTC
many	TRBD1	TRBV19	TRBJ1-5	CASSSTGGNNQPQHF	TGTGCCAGTAGTTCGACAGGGGGTAACAATCAGCCCCAGCATTTT
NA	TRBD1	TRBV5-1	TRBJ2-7	CASSAWTGPLYEQYF	TGCGCCAGCAGCGCCTGGACAGGGCCCCTCTACGAGCAGTACTTC
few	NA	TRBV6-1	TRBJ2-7	CASRITGEQYF	TGTGCCAGCAGGATAACGGGAGAGCAGTACTTC
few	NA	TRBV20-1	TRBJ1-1	CSAPGGVGRTEAFF	TGCAGTGCACCGGGGGGGGTGGGGAGGACTGAAGCTTTCTTT
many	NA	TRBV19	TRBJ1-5	CASSAGPASSQPQHF	TGTGCCAGTAGTGCGGGACCTGCCTCCTCCCAGCCCCAGCATTTT
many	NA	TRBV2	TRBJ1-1	CASLGGHTEAFF	TGTGCCAGCCTTGGGGGGCACACTGAAGCTTTCTTT
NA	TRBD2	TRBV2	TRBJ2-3	CASNRLAADTQYF	TGTGCCAGCAACAGACTAGCGGCAGATACGCAGTATTTT
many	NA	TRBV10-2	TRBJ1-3	CASSGMRGPGNTIYF	TGCGCCAGCAGCGGCATGAGGGGCCCTGGAAACACCATATATTTT
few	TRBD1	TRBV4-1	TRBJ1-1	CASSQVWGQGLNTEAFF	TGCGCCAGCAGCCAAGTTTGGGGACAGGGACTGAACACTGAAGCTTTCTTT
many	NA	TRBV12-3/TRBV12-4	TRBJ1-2	CASSPRWQRVDTF	TGTGCCAGCAGTCCTCGGTGGCAGAGGGTTGACACCTTC
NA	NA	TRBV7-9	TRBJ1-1	CASQGSDEAFF	TGTGCCAGCCAGGGTAGTGATGAAGCTTTCTTT
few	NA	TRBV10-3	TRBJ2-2	CASRGPLAGPTGELFF	TGTGCCAGCAGGGGCCCGTTGGCAGGGCCCACCGGGGAGCTGTTTTTT
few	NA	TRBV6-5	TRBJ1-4	CASSYSPGYNEKLFF	TGTGCCAGCAGTTACTCGCCAGGTTATAATGAAAAACTGTTTTTT
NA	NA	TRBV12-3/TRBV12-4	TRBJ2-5	CASRLGRHQPQYF	TGTGCCAGCAGATTGGGGAGGCATCAGCCCCAGTACTTC
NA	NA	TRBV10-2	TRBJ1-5	CASSPGSSSNQPQHF	TGTGCCAGCTCCCCAGGGAGCTCGAGCAATCAGCCCCAGCATTTT
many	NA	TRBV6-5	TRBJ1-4	CASSLLGGKLFF	TGTGCCAGCAGTTTGCTTGGGGGAAAACTGTTTTTT